The rows below give T cell receptor beta chains drawn from one sample of a study of blood T cell repertoires in COVID-19. Sequenced by immunoSEQ multiplex PCR; TCRdb stores in-frame clones only, minus some. The sample includes almost 300,000 clones, around 87% of them seen just once. Material: peripheral blood. These receptors were taken from a man between 65 and 79 years old with acute or convalescent COVID-19. CDR3s include the opening cysteine and the closing phenylalanine or tryptophan. The D gene is left open where the match is weak. The size entry is marked missing in some rows and otherwise reads once, few, many or a size class.

J | D | V | size | CDR3 | DNA
TRBJ2-7 | TRBD2 | TRBV9 | - | CASSVGLAGGDSYEQYF | TGTGCCAGCAGCGTTGGACTAGCGGGAGGAGACTCCTACGAGCAGTACTTC
TRBJ1-5 | TRBD1 | TRBV2 | - | CASRPTGGVGQPQHF | TGTGCCAGCAGGCCCACAGGGGGCGTGGGTCAGCCCCAGCATTTT
TRBJ2-3 | - | TRBV11-2 | few | CASSYNTQYF | TGTGCCAGCAGCTACAATACGCAGTATTTT
TRBJ2-1 | TRBD1 | TRBV19 | - | CASRDRPSSYNEQFF | TGTGCCAGTAGGGACAGGCCCAGCTCCTACAATGAGCAGTTCTTC
TRBJ2-1 | - | TRBV2 | once | CASRAFSSYNEQFF | TGTGCCAGCAGAGCCTTCTCCTCCTACAATGAGCAGTTCTTC
TRBJ1-1 | - | TRBV20-1 | few | CSASKNTEAFF | TGCAGTGCTAGCAAGAACACTGAAGCTTTCTTT
TRBJ2-2 | TRBD1 | TRBV10-3 | - | CAIRGQGSNTGELFF | TGTGCCATCAGAGGACAGGGTTCGAACACCGGGGAGCTGTTTTTT
TRBJ1-2 | - | TRBV6-2/TRBV6-3 | - | CASSYPTRRVNYGYTF | TGTGCCAGCAGTTACCCCACCCGGAGGGTTAACTATGGCTACACCTTC
TRBJ1-1 | TRBD1 | TRBV7-9 | - | CASSLGQGMITEAFF | TGTGCCAGCAGCCTTGGACAGGGAATGATCACTGAAGCTTTCTTT
TRBJ1-3 | TRBD1 | TRBV19 | few | CASSRALSGTAGNTIYF | TGTGCCAGTAGTAGGGCGCTATCCGGGACAGCTGGAAACACCATATATTTT
TRBJ1-5 | - | TRBV5-8 | - | CASSLEGVQPQHF | TGTGCCAGCAGCCTAGAGGGGGTTCAGCCCCAGCATTTT
TRBJ2-5 | TRBD1 | TRBV12-3/TRBV12-4 | - | CASSWTGRETQYF | TGTGCCAGCAGTTGGACAGGGAGGGAGACCCAGTACTTC
TRBJ2-1 | TRBD1 | TRBV19 | - | CASSPIRDRATNEQFF | TGTGCCAGTAGCCCAATCCGGGACAGGGCGACCAATGAGCAGTTCTTC
TRBJ2-4 | TRBD1 | TRBV20-1 | - | CSASSVTGGENEAKNIQYF | TGCAGTGCTAGTAGCGTAACAGGGGGCGAGAACGAAGCCAAAAACATTCAGTACTTC
TRBJ1-1 | - | TRBV15 | - | CATSRDVWGDTEAFF | TGTGCCACCAGCAGAGATGTTTGGGGCGACACTGAAGCTTTCTTT